This T cell receptor beta chain derives from a study of shared clonotypes between healthy human individuals. V lost 4 bases and J lost 4, with 14 bases in between. Germline V gene lookup returns CDR1 MNHNS and CDR2 SASEGT. This CDR3 spans 15 amino acids. As regards this clone: Antigen specificity is unknown.

The authors ran the assay at deep level. The data were produced by immunoSEQ multiplex PCR, yet TCRdb's version contains in-frame clones alone and is incomplete. The repertoire holds 2.3 million or so clones, with 85% to 95% as singletons. The study's findings and limits: Clonotypes shared by all four donors outscored non-shared clonotypes in generation probability. On the whole, naive subsets had larger estimated richness than memory subsets had.

Material: naive CD4+ T cells from PBMCs. Subset in this sample: CD45RA+ positively selected. The TCR was taken from a man younger than 30 in good health. Some clones in this sample may be carry-over from other donors' samples. J is TRBJ1-5 and V is TRBV6-1; perhaps TRBD1 as D (6 bases). CDR3 DNA: TGTGCCAGCAGTGGGGTGGGGGGGCAGAATCAGCCCCAGCATTTT. Protein: CASSGVGGQNQPQHF.